This T cell receptor beta chain was recovered during a study of tumor and adjacent non-tumor tissue in lung cancer. TCRbeta libraries were built with three rounds of nested PCR, modified from ARM-PCR. Each CDR3 protein is one row after TCRdb ran MiXCR on the multiplex PCR reads. The top ten hold roughly 35% of the sample, which has approximately 62,000 distinct CDR3 sequences, around 64% seen once. This clonotype was found once. One end of the junction does not line up with germline, which may come from a read error. RNA was extracted from bulk tissue without any cell sorting. More than 3 cm separated this lung sample from the edge of the tumor. Germline V gives CDR1 KGHSH, CDR2 LQKENI. The CDR3 runs to 15 residues.

Sequencing used distant non-tumor lung tissue. The sequence derives from a man in his 70s with non-small cell lung cancer. The genes are TRBV18 and TRBJ2-5; D could derive from TRBD1 or TRBD2 (6 bases each). CDR3 amino acids: CASSPGQTGAETQCF. CDR3 coding DNA: TGTGCCAGCTCACCCGGACAGACGGGGGCAGAGACCCAGTGCTTC.